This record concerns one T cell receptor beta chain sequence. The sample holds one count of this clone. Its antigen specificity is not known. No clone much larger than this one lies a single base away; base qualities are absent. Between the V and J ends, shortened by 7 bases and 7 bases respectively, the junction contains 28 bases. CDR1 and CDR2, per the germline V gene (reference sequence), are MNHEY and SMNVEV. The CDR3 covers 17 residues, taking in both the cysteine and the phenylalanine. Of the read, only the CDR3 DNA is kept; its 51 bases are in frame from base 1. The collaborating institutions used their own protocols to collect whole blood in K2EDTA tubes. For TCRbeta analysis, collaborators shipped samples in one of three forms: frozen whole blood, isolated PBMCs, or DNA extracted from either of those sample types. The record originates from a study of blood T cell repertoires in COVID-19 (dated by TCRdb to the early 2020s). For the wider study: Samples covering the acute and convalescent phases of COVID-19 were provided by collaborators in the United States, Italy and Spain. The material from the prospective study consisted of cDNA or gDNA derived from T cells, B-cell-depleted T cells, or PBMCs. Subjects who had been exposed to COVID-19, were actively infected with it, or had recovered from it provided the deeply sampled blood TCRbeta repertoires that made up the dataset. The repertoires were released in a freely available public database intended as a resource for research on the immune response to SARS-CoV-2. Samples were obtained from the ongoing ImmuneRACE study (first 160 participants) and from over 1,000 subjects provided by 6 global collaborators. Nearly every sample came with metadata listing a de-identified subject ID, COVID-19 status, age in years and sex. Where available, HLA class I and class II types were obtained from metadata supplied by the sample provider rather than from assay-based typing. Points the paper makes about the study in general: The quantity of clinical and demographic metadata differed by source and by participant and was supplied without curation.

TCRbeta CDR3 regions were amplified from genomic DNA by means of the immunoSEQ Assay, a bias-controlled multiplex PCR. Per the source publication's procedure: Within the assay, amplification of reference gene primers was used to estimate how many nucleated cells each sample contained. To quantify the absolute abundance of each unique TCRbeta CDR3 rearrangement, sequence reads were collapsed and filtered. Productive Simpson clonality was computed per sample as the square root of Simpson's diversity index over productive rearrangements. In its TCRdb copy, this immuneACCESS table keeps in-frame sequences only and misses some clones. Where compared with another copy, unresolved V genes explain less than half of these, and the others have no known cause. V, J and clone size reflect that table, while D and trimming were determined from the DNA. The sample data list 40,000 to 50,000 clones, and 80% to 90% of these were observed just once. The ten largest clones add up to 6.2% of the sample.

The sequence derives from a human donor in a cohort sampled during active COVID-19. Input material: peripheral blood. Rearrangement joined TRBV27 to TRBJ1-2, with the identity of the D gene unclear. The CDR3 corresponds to CASTPLAGATGVSGYTF. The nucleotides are TGTGCCAGCACCCCCCTGGCAGGCGCAACCGGTGTCTCTGGCTACACCTTC.